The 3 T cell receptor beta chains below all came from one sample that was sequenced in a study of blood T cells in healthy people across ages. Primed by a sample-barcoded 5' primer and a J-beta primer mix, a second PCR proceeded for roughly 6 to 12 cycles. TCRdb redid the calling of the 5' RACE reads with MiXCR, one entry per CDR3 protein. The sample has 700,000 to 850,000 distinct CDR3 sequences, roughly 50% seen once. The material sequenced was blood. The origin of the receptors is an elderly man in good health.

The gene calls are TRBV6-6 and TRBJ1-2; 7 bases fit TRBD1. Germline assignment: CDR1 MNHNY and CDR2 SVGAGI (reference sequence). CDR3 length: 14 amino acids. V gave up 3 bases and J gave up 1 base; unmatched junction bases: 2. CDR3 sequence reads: CASSYRDSNYGYTF. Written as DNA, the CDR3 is TGTGCCAGCAGTTATAGGGACAGTAACTATGGCTACACCTTC.

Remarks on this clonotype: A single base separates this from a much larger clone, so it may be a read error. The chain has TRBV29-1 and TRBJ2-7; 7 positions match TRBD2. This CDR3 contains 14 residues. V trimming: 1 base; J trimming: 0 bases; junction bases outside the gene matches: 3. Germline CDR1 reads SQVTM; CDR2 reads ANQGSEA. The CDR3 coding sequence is TGCAGCGTTGAAGGGGGAGGGAGCTCCTACGAGCAGTACTTC. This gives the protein CSVEGGGSSYEQYF.

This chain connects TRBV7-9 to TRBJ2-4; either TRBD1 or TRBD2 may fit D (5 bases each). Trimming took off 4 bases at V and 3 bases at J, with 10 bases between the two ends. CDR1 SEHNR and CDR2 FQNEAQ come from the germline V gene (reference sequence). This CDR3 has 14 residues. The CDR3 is CASSSNGGKNIQYF. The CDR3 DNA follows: TGTGCCAGCAGCTCAAATGGGGGCAAAAACATTCAGTACTTC.